A single sample is the source of the 18 T cell receptor beta chains below, sequenced in a study of T cells after yellow fever vaccination. MiXCR was run by TCRdb on the 5' RACE reads, yielding one entry per CDR3 protein. The sample lists 300,000 to 350,000 distinct CDR3 sequences, 4% to 5.5% seen once, with roughly 21% in the top ten. Sequenced material: PBMCs, taken 15 days after the yellow fever booster vaccination. These receptors all come from a man in his late teens or twenties who received the YFV17D yellow fever vaccine.

The table lists this clonotype with many counts. The chain couples TRBV5-1 to TRBJ1-1; D ambiguous. CDR3 length: 15 amino acids. Germline V CDR1 and CDR2: SGHRS, YFSETQ. Trimming took off 0 bases at V and 1 base at J, with 10 bases between the two ends. The CDR3 DNA reads as TGCGCCAGCAGCTTGGCAATGCTATCGAACACTGAAGCTTTCTTT. The encoded protein is CASSLAMLSNTEAFF.

This clonotype was counted at least ten times. The chain uses TRBV7-9 and TRBJ2-7; D is unclear. This CDR3 contains 13 residues. Germline loops: CDR1 SEHNR, CDR2 FQNEAQ (reference sequence). The V gene lost 2 bases and the J gene lost 0 bases, with 5 bases spanning the gap. The CDR3 sequence is CASSLTLSYEQYV. In DNA, the CDR3 is TGTGCCAGCAGCTTAACCCTCTCCTACGAGCAGTACGTC.

The table lists this clonotype with many counts. This sequence joins TRBV20-1 and TRBJ2-7; TRBD1 matches at 7 bases. CDR1 is DFQATT and CDR2 is SNEGSKA in the germline V gene (reference sequence). The CDR3 spans 15 residues. J was trimmed by 4 bases and V by 0 bases; bases with no gene match: 9. The CDR3 sequence is CSAREFTGTEYEQYF. The CDR3, as DNA: TGCAGTGCTAGAGAATTCACCGGGACAGAATACGAGCAGTACTTC.

This clonotype was observed a handful of times. The rearrangement links TRBV10-3 to TRBJ1-6; D gene unclear. The germline CDR1 and CDR2 sequences are ENHRY and SYGVKD. The V and J ends lost 6 bases and 0 bases respectively, with 12 bases between them. The CDR3 runs 16 residues. The DNA for the CDR3 is TGTGCCATCAGGAAGACACCGAGCTCCTATAATTCACCCCTCCACTTT. This encodes CAIRKTPSSYNSPLHF.

The table lists this clonotype with many counts. CDR3 coding DNA: TGCGCCAGCAGCCAAGACGAGCTGACCTACAATGAGCAGTTCTTC. It codes for CASSQDELTYNEQFF. V usage is TRBV4-1 and J usage is TRBJ2-1, with D unclear. V was shortened by 0 bases and J by 2 bases, with 8 bases between the two germline ends. The CDR3 has 15 residues. The germline gives CDR1 MGHRA, CDR2 YSYEKL.

This clonotype was recorded a few times. The chain carries TRBV20-1 and TRBJ1-5; no clear D. Trimming removed 4 bases at V and 5 bases at J, with 15 bases between. Germline V lookup: CDR1 DFQATT, CDR2 SNEGSKA (reference sequence). This CDR3 is built from 14 residues. The CDR3 sequence: CSAIRGEVDQPQHF. CDR3 sequence (DNA): TGCAGTGCTATTCGTGGAGAAGTGGATCAGCCCCAGCATTTT.

This clonotype was observed at least ten times. The chain employs TRBV7-8 and TRBJ2-5; 7 nucleotides align to TRBD2. This CDR3 is 16 amino acids long. CDR1 and CDR2 (germline): SGHVS, FQNEAQ. J gave up 1 base and V 2 bases, and 7 bases lay outside the gene matches. Written as DNA, the CDR3 is TGTGCCAGCAGCTTATCTAATGGACTAGTCCAAGAGACCCAGTACTTC. Translating gives CASSLSNGLVQETQYF.

At least ten counts were recorded for this clonotype. J is TRBJ2-3 and V is TRBV12-3 or TRBV12-4; a weak D match, TRBD1 (5 bases). This CDR3 contains 15 residues. Trimming took off 6 bases at V and 1 base at J, with 14 bases between the two ends. As DNA, the CDR3 is TGTGCCAGCAGCCTTGATTTGACAGGCACAGATACGCAGTATTTT. It encodes CASSLDLTGTDTQYF.

This clonotype was picked up a small number of times. The V gene is TRBV11-2, the J gene TRBJ2-3; 8 bases map to TRBD1. There are 13 residues in the CDR3. The germline gives CDR1 SGHAT, CDR2 FQNNGV. V dropped 4 bases and J dropped 4; count of bases not matched to a gene: 1. In DNA, the CDR3 is TGTGCCAGCAGCTGGACAGGGCCAGATACGCAGTATTTT. Encoded protein: CASSWTGPDTQYF.

The gene calls are TRBV5-5 and TRBJ2-7; no definite D call. The CDR3 is made up of 13 amino acids. V was shortened by 2 bases and J by 7 bases, with 13 bases between the two germline ends. The germline gives CDR1 SGHKS, CDR2 YYEKEE (reference sequence). In nucleotides, the CDR3 is TGTGCCAGCAGCTTCGGACCCGTCGGGGAGCAGTACGTC. Residues: CASSFGPVGEQYV.

This clonotype was seen a handful of times. The V call is TRBV4-1, the J call TRBJ1-6, with a weak D call TRBD1 (6 bases). Germline-derived CDR1 and CDR2 are MGHRA and YSYEKL. CDR3 length: 14 residues. V lost 5 bases to trimming and J lost 9 bases, with 14 bases between them. CDR3 DNA: TGCGCCAGCAGCTACGGGACACCGGGTTCACCCCTCCACTTT. This encodes CASSYGTPGSPLHF.

At least ten counts were recorded for this clonotype. The chain joins TRBV7-6 to TRBJ2-7; D call uncertain. Looked up from germline, CDR1 is SGHVS and CDR2 is FNYEAQ. The CDR3 has 14 residues. V shed 3 bases and J shed 0 bases, with 9 bases lying between them. CDR3 in amino acids: CASSFSSNSYEQYF. The CDR3 bases are TGTGCCAGCAGCTTTTCCTCAAACTCCTACGAGCAGTACTTC.

In its sample, this clonotype was seen many times. V is TRBV4-2 and J is TRBJ1-1; D not certain. This CDR3 region has 18 residues. The V gene's germline CDR1 is LGHNA and CDR2 YNFKEQ. Trimming left V 2 bases short and J 3 bases short, with 22 bases between. CDR3: CASSQLFPRASWHTEAFF. CDR3 DNA sequence: TGTGCCAGCAGCCAACTGTTCCCTCGGGCCTCCTGGCACACTGAAGCTTTCTTT.

This clonotype was seen more than once but under ten times. This chain connects TRBV30 to TRBJ1-1, with D possibly TRBD1 on 6 matching bases. CDR1 and CDR2 (germline): GTSNPN, SVGIG (reference sequence). V lost 4 bases and J 6 bases, leaving 12 bases between the germline ends. The CDR3 length is 12 residues. Here the CDR3 reads CAWTVRGPEAFF. The DNA of the CDR3 is TGTGCCTGGACTGTCAGGGGCCCTGAAGCTTTCTTT. The whole variable domain, remainder taken from reference TRBV30 and TRBJ1-1, is SQTIHQWPATLVQPVGSPLSLECTVEGTSNPNLYWYRQAAGRGLQLLFYSVGIGQISSEVPQNLSASRPQDRQFILSSKKLLLSDSGFYLCAWTVRGPEAFFGQGTRLTVV.

This clonotype has a handful of counts. V and J are TRBV29-1 and TRBJ1-2; D not certain. Germline V lookup: CDR1 SQVTM, CDR2 ANQGSEA. Trimming left V 4 bases short and J 6 bases short, with 9 bases between. The CDR3 sequence is 11 residues long. CDR3 protein: CSVGTDNGYTF. The CDR3 DNA reads as TGCAGCGTTGGTACAGATAATGGCTACACCTTC.

The chain links TRBV2 to TRBJ2-5; D not certain. CDR1 and CDR2 from the germline V gene are SNHLY and FYNNEI. Trimming removed 7 bases from V and 0 bases from J, with 12 bases in between. The CDR3 length is 14 residues. The DNA for the CDR3 is TGTGCCAGCATTCGCCCAGACTACCAAGAGACCCAGTACTTC. Translated: CASIRPDYQETQYF.

This clonotype has a handful of counts. This chain connects TRBV11-1 to TRBJ2-5, with D perhaps matching TRBD1 (6 bases). Trimming stripped 5 bases from V and 5 bases from J, with 18 bases between. The CDR3 spans 15 residues. CDR1 is SGHAT, CDR2 FQDESV, per germline (reference sequence). The CDR3, as DNA: TGTGCCAGCAGCCCCACGGGACATGCCGTGGAGACCCAGTACTTC. This sequence encodes CASSPTGHAVETQYF.

This clonotype was seen repeatedly, ten times or more. V usage is TRBV10-3 and J usage is TRBJ2-5; D ambiguous. The CDR3 has 17 amino acids. The germline V gene has CDR1 ENHRY and CDR2 SYGVKD. Trimming took 0 bases from V and 2 from J, leaving 16 bases between them. CDR3 DNA sequence: TGTGCCATCAGTGAGTCTCGCAACAGAGCAATTCAAGAGACCCAGTACTTC. Protein: CAISESRNRAIQETQYF.